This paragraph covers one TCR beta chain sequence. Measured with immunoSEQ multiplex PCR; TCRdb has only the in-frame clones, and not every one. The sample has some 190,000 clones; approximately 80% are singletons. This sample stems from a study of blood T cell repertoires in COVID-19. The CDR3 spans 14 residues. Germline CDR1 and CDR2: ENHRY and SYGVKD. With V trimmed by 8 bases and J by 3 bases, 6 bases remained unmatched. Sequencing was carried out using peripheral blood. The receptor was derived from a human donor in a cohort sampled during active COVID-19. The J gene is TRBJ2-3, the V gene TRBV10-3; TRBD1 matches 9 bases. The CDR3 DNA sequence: TGTGCCATCCAACGGGACAGGGAGACAGATACGCAGTATTTT. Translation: CAIQRDRETDTQYF.